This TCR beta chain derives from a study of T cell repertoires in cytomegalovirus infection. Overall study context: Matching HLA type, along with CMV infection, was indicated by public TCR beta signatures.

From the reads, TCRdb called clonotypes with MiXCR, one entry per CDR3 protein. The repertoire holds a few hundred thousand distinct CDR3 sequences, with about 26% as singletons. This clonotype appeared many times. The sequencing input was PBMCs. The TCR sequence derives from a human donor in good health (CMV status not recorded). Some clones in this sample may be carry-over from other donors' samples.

CDR3: CASSYSFLPGTEAFF. CDR3 DNA sequence: TGTGCCAGCAGTTACTCGTTCCTTCCCGGGACAGAAGCTTTCTTT. This chain uses TRBV6-5 with TRBJ1-1, with a weak D call TRBD1 (6 bases). The CDR3 runs 15 residues. Trimming took 0 bases from V and 8 from J, leaving 16 bases between them. CDR1 is MNHEY, CDR2 SVGAGI, per germline.